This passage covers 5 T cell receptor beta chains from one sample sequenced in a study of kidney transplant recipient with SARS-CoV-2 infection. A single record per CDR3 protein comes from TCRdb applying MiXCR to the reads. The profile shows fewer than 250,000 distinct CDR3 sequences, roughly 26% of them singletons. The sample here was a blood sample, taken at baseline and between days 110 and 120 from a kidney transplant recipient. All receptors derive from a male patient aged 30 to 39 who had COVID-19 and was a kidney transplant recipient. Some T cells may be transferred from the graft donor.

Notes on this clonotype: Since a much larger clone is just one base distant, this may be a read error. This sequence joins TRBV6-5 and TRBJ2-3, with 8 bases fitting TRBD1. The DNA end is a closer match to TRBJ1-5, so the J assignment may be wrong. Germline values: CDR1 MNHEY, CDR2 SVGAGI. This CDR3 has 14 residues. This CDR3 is CASSVDREGDTQHF. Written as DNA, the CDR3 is TGTGCCAGCAGTGTGGACAGGGAGGGTGATACGCAGCATTTT.

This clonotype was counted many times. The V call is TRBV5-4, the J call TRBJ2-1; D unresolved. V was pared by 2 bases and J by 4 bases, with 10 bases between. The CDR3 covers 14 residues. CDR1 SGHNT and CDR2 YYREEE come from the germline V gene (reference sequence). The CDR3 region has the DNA TGTGCCAGCAGCTTTTCCCCCACTTACAATGAGCAGTTCTTC. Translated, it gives CASSFSPTYNEQFF. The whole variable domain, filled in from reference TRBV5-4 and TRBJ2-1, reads ETGVTQSPTHLIKTRGQQVTLRCSSQSGHNTVSWYQQALGQGPQFIFQYYREEENGRGNFPPRFSGLQFPNYSSELNVNALELDDSALYLCASSFSPTYNEQFFGPGTRLTVL.

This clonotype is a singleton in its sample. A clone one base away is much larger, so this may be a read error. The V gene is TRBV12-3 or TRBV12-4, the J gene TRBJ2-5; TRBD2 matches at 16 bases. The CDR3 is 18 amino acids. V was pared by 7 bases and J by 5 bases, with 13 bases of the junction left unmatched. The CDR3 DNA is TGTGCCAGCAACCACGGGACTAGCGGGAGGGCCTTCCAGGAGACCCAGTACTTC. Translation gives CASNHGTSGRAFQETQYF.

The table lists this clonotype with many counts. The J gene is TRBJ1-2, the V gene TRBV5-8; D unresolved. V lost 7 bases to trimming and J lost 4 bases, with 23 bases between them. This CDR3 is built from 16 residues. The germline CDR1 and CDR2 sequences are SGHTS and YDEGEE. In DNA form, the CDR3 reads TGTGCCAGCTGGTGGGTTCATCCACGAAAGACCTATGGCTACACCTTC. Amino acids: CASWWVHPRKTYGYTF.

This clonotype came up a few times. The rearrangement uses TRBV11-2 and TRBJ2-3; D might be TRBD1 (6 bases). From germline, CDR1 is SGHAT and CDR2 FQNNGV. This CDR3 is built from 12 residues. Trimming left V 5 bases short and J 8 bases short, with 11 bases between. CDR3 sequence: CASSPRGSTQYF. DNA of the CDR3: TGTGCCAGCAGCCCGAGGGGGTCTACGCAGTATTTT.